This TCR beta chain was recorded in a study of molecular identifiers for immune sequencing clone quantification (dated by TCRdb to 2016 to 2019). Broadly, across the study: For a replicate experiment, RNA from approximately 20,000 or 100,000 naive CD8 T cells was divided into five aliquots, of which four were sequenced. This methods study used CD8 T cells to benchmark TCR RNA copy counting and molecular-identifier clustering-based TCR repertoire sequencing (MIDCIRS).

Of note for this clonotype: What antigen it recognizes has not been identified. No clone much larger than this one lies a single base away; base qualities are absent.

V drops 5 bases and J drops 4 bases, leaving 14 bases in between. The CDR1 and CDR2 encoded by the germline V gene (reference sequence) are PRHDT and FYEKMQ. The CDR3 measures 14 amino acids from cysteine to phenylalanine. Just the 42-base CDR3 DNA is kept, in frame starting at base 1. Naive CD8 T cell libraries were made from approximately 20,000 to 1,000,000 sorted cells using 10%, 30% or 50% of purified RNA. Naive CD8 T cells, defined as CD8+CD4-CCR7+CD45RA+, were FACS-sorted into RLT Plus buffer on a BD FACSAria II. Nine to eleven TCR copies' worth of Jurkat RNA were spiked into roughly 18,000-1,000,000 naive CD8 T cell samples to test detection sensitivity. Enrichment of CD8 T cells was performed with RosetteSep CD8+ T Cell Enrichment Cocktail and Ficoll-Paque, after which ACK red cell lysis was carried out. Overall study results and their limits: In CMV-specific effector cells, over 98% of molecules were held by clones above 20 RNA copies, whereas under 1% of molecules were held by such clones in naive cells. Spiked-in Jurkat TCR RNA (approximately 10 copies' worth), which is not part of the donor repertoire, was contained in the naive libraries. When barcode sub-clustering was omitted, TCR diversity was inflated by chimeric consensus sequences, with chimeras reaching as high as 47%. A single cell's worth of spiked-in Jurkat TCR RNA was reported detectable even among about a million naive CD8 T cells. Highly expanded clone sizes could be underestimated if identical TCR molecules share a barcode. Modeling indicated around 3 TCR RNA copies recovered per cell, compared with around 11 by digital PCR, which implies a capture efficiency of around 29%.

Libraries were constructed by PCR. TCRdb lists the instrument as Illumina HiSeq 4000. Bulk TCR libraries were generated as previously described, with the TCR primers listed in Table S5 used. The Qiagen AllPrep DNA/RNA kit was used to purify total RNA. Before analysis, reads from multiple sequencing runs of one library were combined. Per the source publication's procedure: Reads were retained only if an exact TCR constant sequence was present, and the retained reads were trimmed to 150 nt and grouped according to their 12-nt molecular barcodes. Reads within each barcode group were sub-clustered using a 15% Levenshtein threshold, and quality-weighted consensus sequences were constructed for each RNA molecule. Non-functional sequences were removed, as were lower-count sequences one edit away from another. Based on fitting two negative binomial distributions, any barcode sub-cluster with under 20% of the maximum read count was discarded. In TCRdb, the public reads were trimmed at Q25 with fastp and aligned with MiXCR, with productive beta chains retained. Rows are combined by CDR3 protein, so each entry shows the most common genes and DNA. The V and J calls come from TCRdb's annotation, not from the publication. This sample gives 490,000 or so distinct CDR3 sequences in total; about 21% of them show up just once. The ten largest make up about 0.78% of the sample.

This chain joins TRBV13 to TRBJ1-2; TRBD1 is perhaps the D gene, given 5 matching bases. This TCR came from a human donor in good health. Some libraries in this study had Jurkat cell RNA spiked in. The material sequenced was naive CD8+ T cells from blood, with Jurkat cell RNA spiked in. What the cell subset or site label conveys for this sample: FACS-sorted CD8+CD4-CCR7+CD45RA+ naive T cells. The CDR3 loop reads CASSPGTDIYGYTF. The sequence in DNA is TGTGCCAGCAGCCCTGGGACGGACATCTATGGCTACACCTTC.